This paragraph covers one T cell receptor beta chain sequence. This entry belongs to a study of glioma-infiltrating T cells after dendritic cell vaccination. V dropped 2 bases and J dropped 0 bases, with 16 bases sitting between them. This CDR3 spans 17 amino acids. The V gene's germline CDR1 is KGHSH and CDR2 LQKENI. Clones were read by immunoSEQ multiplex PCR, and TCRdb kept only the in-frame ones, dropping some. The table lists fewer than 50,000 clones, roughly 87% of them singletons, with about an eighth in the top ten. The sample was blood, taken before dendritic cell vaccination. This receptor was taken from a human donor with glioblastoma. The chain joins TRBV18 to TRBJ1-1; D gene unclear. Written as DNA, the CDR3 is TGTGCCAGCTCACCAAGAAGGATAGAACTAATGAACACTGAAGCTTTCTTT. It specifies CASSPRRIELMNTEAFF. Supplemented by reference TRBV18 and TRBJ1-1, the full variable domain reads NAGVMQNPRHLVRRRGQEARLRCSPMKGHSHVYWYRQLPEEGLKFMVYLQKENIIDESGMPKERFSAEFPKEGPSILRIQQVVRGDSAAYFCASSPRRIELMNTEAFFGQGTRLTVV.